This T cell receptor beta chain originates from a study of cytomegalovirus exposure and HLA in healthy donors. Study results and caveats: Later on, an analysis showed TCR association rates differing by HLA locus, with DRB1 the most and HLA-C the fewest.

On this clone itself: The antigen is unknown. Sequence at one end of the junction differs from germline and may be a read error. Other DNA sequences of this sample code for an identical CDR3.

Primers: 60 Vbeta forward and 13 Jbeta reverse. This table comes from immunoSEQ multiplex PCR, and its TCRdb copy is limited to in-frame clones, with some not included. The sample lists about 160,000 clones, less than 85% occurring once. Donors in the study were healthy people who gave bone marrow. Donors were nominally healthy when sampled, though unrecorded immune exposures were likely. Germline V lookup: CDR1 SGHRS, CDR2 YFSETQ. This CDR3 region has 13 residues. The chain carries TRBV5-1 and TRBJ2-7; 8 bases agree with TRBD2. Sequenced input: PBMCs. The TCR sequence derives from a man aged 35 to 55 in good health and CMV-seronegative. This CDR3 reads CASRGGGTYEQYF. The CDR3 DNA follows: TGCGCCAGCAGGGGCGGGGGGACCTACGAGCAGTACTTT.